This T cell receptor (beta chain) emerged from a study of shared clonotypes between healthy human individuals. Original processing notes: Junction-only immunoSEQ sequences carried no quality scores, so filtering differed. Only in-frame clones appear in the TCRdb table, and some are missing; sequencing was by immunoSEQ multiplex PCR. From that table come the V and J calls and clone size; the DNA was used to work out D and trimming. The table records roughly 2.5 million clones, approximately 90% of them present only once. This clone showed up just once. Antigen unknown. Germline-derived CDR1 and CDR2 are SNHLY and FYNNEI. The CDR3 runs to 13 residues. Trimming left V 8 bases short and J 0 bases short, with 10 bases between. Study-level results: Clonotypes shared by all four sorted-subset donors had higher generation probabilities than non-shared clonotypes. Investigators expected sequencing depth to affect clonotype sharing among donors. Clonotype sharing across several donors was observed for around 5% of naive CD4 clonotypes.

The sequence was collected from a man aged 18 to 30 in good health. The sample comprised naive CD4+ T cells sorted from blood. Regarding subset: CD45RA+ positively selected. V and J are TRBV2 and TRBJ1-1; D is unclear. This CDR3 is CASYGEMNTEAFF. For the CDR3, the DNA is TGTGCCAGCTACGGGGAGATGAACACTGAAGCTTTCTTT.